This T cell receptor (beta chain) appears in the sequencing data of a study of T cells in Graves' hyperthyroidism and ophthalmopathy. This clonotype was counted ten times or more. The CDR3 contains 14 residues. With 3 bases removed from V and 3 bases from J, the gap between germline ends came to 10 bases. Germline V lookup: CDR1 LGHDT, CDR2 YNNKEL (reference sequence). Diagnoses rested on clinical symptoms, serum thyroxine and TRAb, thyroid ultrasound and orbital computed tomography. Amplified regions were TCR beta CDR3 sequences from RNA transcripts. HTBI primers were employed in a first-round RT-PCR of the TCR CDR3. TCRdb re-derived calls from the multiplex PCR reads in MiXCR, one entry per CDR3 protein. The sample holds around 600,000 distinct CDR3 sequences, over 12% seen once.

This rearrangement joins TRBV3-1 to TRBJ2-3; the D gene could be TRBD1 or TRBD2 (5 bases each). The TCR was taken from a woman younger than 35 with Graves' ophthalmopathy. The sample comprised blood. CDR3 protein: CASSHRGETDTQYF. CDR3 nucleotides: TGTGCCAGCAGCCATCGGGGCGAAACAGATACGCAGTATTTT.